This TCR beta chain was observed in a study of CD8 T cells in Susac syndrome. RNA, at roughly 0.5 to 1 ug, was reverse transcribed with random hexamers. An immunoSEQ multiplex PCR amplified TCR beta CDR3 over 54 Vbeta and 13 Jbeta. TCRdb re-analysed the immunoSEQ multiplex PCR reads in MiXCR, keeping a single row per CDR3 protein. The sample includes about 130,000 distinct CDR3 sequences, around 94% of them seen just once. Germline V gene lookup returns CDR1 DFQATT and CDR2 SNEGSKA (reference sequence). The CDR3 spans 15 residues. V lost 0 bases to trimming and J lost 0 bases; unmatched junction nucleotides: 0.

The source material was CD8+ T cells from PBMCs. V and J are TRBV20-1 and TRBJ2-1, with TRBD2 matching over 9 bases. The receptor was isolated from a human donor with Susac syndrome. CDR3 nucleotide sequence: TGCAGTGCTAGAGATAGCGGGAGCTCCTACAATGAGCAGTTCTTC. Residues: CSARDSGSSYNEQFF.